This record covers a single T cell receptor beta chain. The antigen it recognizes is unknown. No base-level quality is on record; no much larger clone is a single base apart. These data originate in a study of shared T cell receptors in the human thymus (dated by TCRdb to about 2021). About the investigation overall: The study investigated the way shared, self-reactive T-cell receptor alpha chains are produced in the human thymus.

Library generation was performed with the immunoSEQ multiplex PCR assay. TCRdb carries this immuneACCESS record with in-frame sequences only. Its versions omit some clonotypes, under half of them owing to an unresolved V gene in the studies checked, with the rest unexplained. In this sample the table shows more than 550,000 clones, 80% to 90% of which occur a single time. The ten largest make up more than 0.008% of the sample. CDR1 is given as SGHNT and CDR2 as YYREEE, both from the germline V gene (reference sequence). The germline V and J ends show losses of 2 bases and 5 bases respectively, and no gene match explains 7 bases of the junction. The CDR3, from cysteine to phenylalanine, totals 15 residues. The read is trimmed to its CDR3 DNA, 45 bases read in frame from base 1. These data were likewise used in another study, on human thymus T cells. As the second publication notes: In Finland, the donors were immunologically healthy infants who were having open corrective cardiac surgery for congenital heart defects. The thymus tissue came from surgical resects taken out during corrective cardiac surgery. Usage of V and J gene segments appeared to be biased in both the thymic and the peripheral blood repertoires. According to the related research, thymic TCR repertoires were highly overlapping among unrelated individuals. The study characterized TCR alpha and beta repertoires from under 10 infant thymus samples and a few related peripheral blood samples. The infant donors were about 6 to 244 days old, and the cohort included five to seven males and a couple of females. Thymocytes were mechanically released from the tissue and were stored as pellets of 10-30 million cells at -70 degrees C. Genomic DNA was extracted from frozen cell pellets with a QIAsymphony instrument. The immunoSEQ multiplex PCR assay was used to amplify the TCRB and TCRAD loci from a standardized quantity of quality-controlled genomic DNA. Amplicons spanned the V(D)J region at a length sufficient to cover the CDR3 and identify V and J genes. Amplicon sequencing was performed on an Illumina platform through the commercial immunoSEQ service. Primer bias and sequencing errors were corrected using previously described methods, and TCRAD and TCRB definitions followed the IMGT database. immunoSEQ Analyzer 3.0 and VDJTools were used for repertoire analysis, which covered basic statistics, V/J segment usage, diversity estimates, rarefaction and pairwise overlap. Diversity was estimated using the Chao1, ChaoE, Efron-Thisted, Shannon and inverse Simpson indices, and was also estimated on datasets down-sampled to the size of the smallest sample. For repertoire overlap, CDR3 nucleotide sequence, V gene and J gene had to match strictly, and clustering was done by Jaccard-based multidimensional scaling. Thymus samples yielded on average roughly 810,000 unique TCRB clonotypes, compared with 80,000 to 85,000 from blood samples.

The chain uses TRBV5-4 and TRBJ2-5; 9 of the junction bases match TRBD2. Sequenced material: thymocytes. The sequence was collected from a girl less than two years old with a congenital heart defect. Donor details come from another sample of the same person, matched by shared clones. Here is the DNA: TGTGCCAGCAGCTTTTTAGCGGGGACTAGCGAGACCCAGTACTTC. Its protein product is CASSFLAGTSETQYF. Reference TRBV5-4 and TRBJ2-5 proteins supply the regions before and after the CDR3; the full variable domain is: ETGVTQSPTHLIKTRGQQVTLRCSSQSGHNTVSWYQQALGQGPQFIFQYYREEENGRGNFPPRFSGLQFPNYSSELNVNALELDDSALYLCASSFLAGTSETQYFGPGTRLLVL.